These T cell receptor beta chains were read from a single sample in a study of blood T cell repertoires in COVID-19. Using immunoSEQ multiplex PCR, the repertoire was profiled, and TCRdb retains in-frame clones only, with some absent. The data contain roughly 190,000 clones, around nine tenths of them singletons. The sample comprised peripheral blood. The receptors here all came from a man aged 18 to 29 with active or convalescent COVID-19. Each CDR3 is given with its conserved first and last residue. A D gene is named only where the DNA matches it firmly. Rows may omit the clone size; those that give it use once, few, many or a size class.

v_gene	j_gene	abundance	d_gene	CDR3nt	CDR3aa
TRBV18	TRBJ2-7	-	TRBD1	TGTGCCAGCTCACCAATGACAGGGATCTTCTACGAGCAGTACTTC	CASSPMTGIFYEQYF
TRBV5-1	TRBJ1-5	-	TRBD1	TGCGCCAGCAGCTTGGACCCAGGGGGTCCCGATCAGCCCCAGCATTTT	CASSLDPGGPDQPQHF
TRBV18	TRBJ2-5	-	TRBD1	TGTGCCAGCTCACCAAGACAGGGCGAGACCCAGTACTTC	CASSPRQGETQYF
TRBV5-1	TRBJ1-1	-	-	TGCGCCAGCAGCTCTATCCCCAAGCAGAACACTGAAGCTTTCTTT	CASSSIPKQNTEAFF
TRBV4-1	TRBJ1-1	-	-	TGCGCCAGCAGCCAAACAGGGATGAACACTGAAGCTTTCTTT	CASSQTGMNTEAFF
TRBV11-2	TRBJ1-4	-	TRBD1	TGTGCCAGCAGCCCGACGGGCGGGACAGGGGATGAAAAACTGTTTTTT	CASSPTGGTGDEKLFF
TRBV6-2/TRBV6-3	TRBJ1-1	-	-	TGTGCCAGCAGTTACGTTGGGGCCAACACTGAAGCTTTCTTT	CASSYVGANTEAFF
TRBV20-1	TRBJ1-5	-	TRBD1	TGCAGTGCTAGTCCATACGAATCGGGGACAGGGGACAATCAGCACCAGCATTTT	CSASPYESGTGDNQHQHF
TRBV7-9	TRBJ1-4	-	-	TGTGCCAGCAGCTCTTCAGGGCTCCCGGGAAAACTGTTTTTT	CASSSSGLPGKLFF
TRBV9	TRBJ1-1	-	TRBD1	TGTGCCAGCAGCCCCAGAAGCATTCTGGACAGGGACCAGAAAGATGAAGCTTTCTTT	CASSPRSILDRDQKDEAFF
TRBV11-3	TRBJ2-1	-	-	TGTGCCAGCAGCATAAGACAGCTCAATGAGCAGTTCTTC	CASSIRQLNEQFF
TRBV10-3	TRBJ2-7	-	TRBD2	TGTGCCATCAGGACCGGGACTACGTCCTACGAGCAGTACTTC	CAIRTGTTSYEQYF
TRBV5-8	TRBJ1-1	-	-	TGTGCCAGCAGCTCCCGTTCCACAGTGTGGTCTGAAGCTTTCTTT	CASSSRSTVWSEAFF
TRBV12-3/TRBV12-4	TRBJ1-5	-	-	TGTGCCAGCAGTTTTTACAATCAGCCCCAGCATTTT	CASSFYNQPQHF
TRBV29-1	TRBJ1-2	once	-	TGCAGCGTTTCGGGCAGGACATATGGCTACACCTTC	CSVSGRTYGYTF
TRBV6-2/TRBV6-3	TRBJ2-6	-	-	TGTGCCAGCAGTTATGGACTCCCCTCTGGGGCCAACGTCCTGACTTTC	CASSYGLPSGANVLTF
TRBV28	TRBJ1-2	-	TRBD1	TGTGCCAGCAGTCCAAGACAGGGGGCGCTGACCTATGGCTACACCTTC	CASSPRQGALTYGYTF
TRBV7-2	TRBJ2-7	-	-	TGTGCCAGCAGCACAAGACGGAGTATCTCCTACGAGCAGTACTTC	CASSTRRSISYEQYF
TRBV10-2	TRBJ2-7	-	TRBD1	TGCGCCTCCATAGGACAGGGCAGTGGCTACGAGCAGTACTTC	CASIGQGSGYEQYF
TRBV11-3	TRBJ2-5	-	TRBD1	TGTGCCAGCAGCTTCGGGACAGTGGAGACCCAGTACTTC	CASSFGTVETQYF
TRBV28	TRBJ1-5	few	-	TGTGCCAGCAGTTTGGGGGGATCTCAGCCCCAGCATTTT	CASSLGGSQPQHF
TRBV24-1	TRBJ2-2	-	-	TGTGCCACCAGTTTTGGCCAAACTAGGAACACCGGGGAGCTGTTTTTT	CATSFGQTRNTGELFF
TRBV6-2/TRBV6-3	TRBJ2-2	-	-	TGTGCCAGCAGTTCCCATCCGGCCGGGGAGCTGTTTTTT	CASSSHPAGELFF
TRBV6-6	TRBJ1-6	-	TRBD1	TGTGCCAGCAGTTCTCCCGTGGACAGGGAAAAACCCCTCCACTTT	CASSSPVDREKPLHF
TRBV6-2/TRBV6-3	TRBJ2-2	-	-	TGTGCCAGCAGTTATGGGGGCTTGGGCACCGGGGAGCTGTTTTTT	CASSYGGLGTGELFF
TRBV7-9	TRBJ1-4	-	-	TGTGCCAGCAGCGCACAGGGCAATGAAAAACTGTTTTTT	CASSAQGNEKLFF
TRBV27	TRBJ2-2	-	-	TGTGCCAGCAGTTTCCACGGGGAGCTGTTTTTT	CASSFHGELFF
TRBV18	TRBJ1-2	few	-	TGTGCCAGCTCAGAGAGAGGAATCGACTATGGCTACACCTTC	CASSERGIDYGYTF
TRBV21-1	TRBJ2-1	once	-	TGTGCCAGCAGCACTATCAGGAGACAGCCCGTTCATGAGCAGTTCTTC	CASSTIRRQPVHEQFF
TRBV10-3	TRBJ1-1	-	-	TGTGCCATCAGTCTGGAGGGGATGACTGAAGCTTTCTTT	CAISLEGMTEAFF
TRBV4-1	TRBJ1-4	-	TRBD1	TGCGCCTCAAAGAAAGTCGGGACAGTGAATGAAAAACTGTTTTTT	CASKKVGTVNEKLFF
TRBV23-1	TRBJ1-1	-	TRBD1	TGCGCCAGCAACACCAAGGACAGGGGGAACACTGAAGCTTTCTTT	CASNTKDRGNTEAFF
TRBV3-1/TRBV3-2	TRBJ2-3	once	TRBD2	TGTGCCAGCAGCCAAGATCGCAGCGGGGGGGCCGTCGGCGCAGATACGCAGTATTTT	CASSQDRSGGAVGADTQYF
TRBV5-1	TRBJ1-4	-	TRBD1	TGCGCCAGCAGCTCAACCGGGACAGAGTATGAAAAACTGTTTTTT	CASSSTGTEYEKLFF
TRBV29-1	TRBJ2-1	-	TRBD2	TGCAGCGTTGAAGAGGGGACTAGCGGGGGCCAATACAATGAGCAGTTCTTC	CSVEEGTSGGQYNEQFF
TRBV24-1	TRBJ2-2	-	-	TGTGCCACCAGTGATCCCACCCAGGGCTATAACACCGGGGAGCTGTTTTTT	CATSDPTQGYNTGELFF
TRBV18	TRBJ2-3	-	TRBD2	TGTGCCAGCTCACCGGGACTAGCGGGTGGGGCCACGCAGTATTTT	CASSPGLAGGATQYF
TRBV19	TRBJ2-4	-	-	TGTGCCAGTAGTATCAGGGTAATAGCCAAAAACATTCAGTACTTC	CASSIRVIAKNIQYF
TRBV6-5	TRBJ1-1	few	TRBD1	TGTGCCAGCGGTAGACAGGGGAGTGAAGCTTTCTTT	CASGRQGSEAFF
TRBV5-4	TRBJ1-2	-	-	TGTGCCAGCAGCGGCAAAACAGGATTGAACTATGGCTACACCTTC	CASSGKTGLNYGYTF
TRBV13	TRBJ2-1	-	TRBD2	TGTGCCAGCAGCCGCCCCGAAGCGGGAGGGCTGGGTGAGCAGTTCTTC	CASSRPEAGGLGEQFF